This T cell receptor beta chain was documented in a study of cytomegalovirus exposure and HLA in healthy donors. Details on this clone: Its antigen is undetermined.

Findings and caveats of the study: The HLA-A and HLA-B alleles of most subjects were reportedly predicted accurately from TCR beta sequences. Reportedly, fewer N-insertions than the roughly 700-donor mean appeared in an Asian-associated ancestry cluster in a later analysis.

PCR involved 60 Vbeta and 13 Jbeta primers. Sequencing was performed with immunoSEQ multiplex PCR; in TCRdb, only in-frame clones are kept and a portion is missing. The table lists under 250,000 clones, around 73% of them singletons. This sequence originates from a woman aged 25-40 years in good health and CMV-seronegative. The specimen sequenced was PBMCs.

DNA for the CDR3: TGTGCCAGCAGCTTAGGTTTTCTTAACTATGGCTACACCTTC. Residues: CASSLGFLNYGYTF. The genes are TRBV7-9 and TRBJ1-2; no clear D. The germline V and J ends were trimmed by 1 base and 1 base, with 7 bases remaining between them. This CDR3 comprises 14 residues. Germline-derived CDR1 and CDR2 are SEHNR and FQNEAQ (reference sequence). The variable domain in full, completed from reference TRBV7-9 and TRBJ1-2, reads DTGVSQNPRHKITKRGQNVTFRCDPISEHNRLYWYRQTLGQGPEFLTYFQNEAQLEKSRLLSDRFSAERPKGSFSTLEIQRTEQGDSAMYLCASSLGFLNYGYTFGSGTRLTVV.